Sequencing of this T cell receptor (beta chain) was carried out in a study of blood T cell repertoires in COVID-19. Whole-study context: Acute-phase and convalescent COVID-19 samples originated in the United States, Italy and Spain. T cells, B-cell-depleted T cells, or PBMCs provided the cDNA or gDNA that served as material.

Profiling relied on immunoSEQ multiplex PCR, and the TCRdb table lists in-frame clones only, not all of them. The sample holds approximately 200,000 clones, more than 70% seen once. Recruitment covered about 26 US areas and drew participants whose ages spanned about 18 to 89 years. Participants had their cohort set by participant-reported clinical history. This clone has only one observation. At one boundary the junction diverges from the germline segment, which might be a read error. The germline gives CDR1 MNHEY, CDR2 SVGAGI. This CDR3 spans 13 amino acids. The receptor was derived from a woman aged 25 to 39 who had recovered from COVID-19. Sequenced: PBMCs or T cells enriched from blood (not recorded which). The gene calls are TRBV6-5 and TRBJ2-3, with a tentative D call TRBD2 (6 bases). The DNA for the CDR3 is TGTGCCAGCAGTTACTCGACGGCGGGGCCGCTTTCCTTT. Amino acid sequence: CASSYSTAGPLSF.